This T cell receptor beta chain was found in a study of T cells in women clearing cervical HPV infection. As for the study in general: Women with histologically confirmed HPV16-related CIN3 or worse, 2 with invasive cancer, served as cases. Blood came at first lesion visit for cases, post-clearance for controls. Only a few women had HLA typing results available.

On this clone: Its antigen is not identified. The CDR3 goes on 3 residues after the read ends, and that part is filled in from the germline J gene.

Repertoires were generated with immunoSEQ multiplex PCR, while TCRdb's copy carries only in-frame clones and drops some. This table holds approximately 31,000 clones. The study, taken as a whole, reports: It is unknown whether associations predate infection; no effector/memory or HPV-specific sorting.

Germline V gives CDR1 DFQATT, CDR2 SNEGSKA (reference sequence). The CDR3 contains 16 residues. The V gene end was trimmed by 6 bases and the J gene end by 3 bases; junction bases not matched to a gene: 13. Source material: blood buffy coat. The chain links TRBV20-1 to TRBJ2-7; 11 bases are shared with TRBD2. The source is a woman between 18 and 75 years old with a cervical HPV16 infection that either progressed to CIN3+ or cleared (not recorded which). The CDR3 DNA, read in part, is TGCAGTGCCCAGAGGGGTGCTAGCGGGGGGAACTACGAG. Its translation is CSAQRGASGGNYE. The full CDR3 protein reads CSAQRGASGGNYEQYF.